Each of the 5 T cell receptor beta chains below was sequenced from the same sample in a study of post-analysis software for immune sequencing data (dated by TCRdb to between 2015 and 2017). No antigen is known for these receptors. Library preparation employed PCR. The sequencing machine was an Illumina HiSeq 2500. To reduce PCR and sequencing biases, unique molecular identifiers were incorporated into the TCR beta cDNA libraries. In-frame beta chains were kept once TCRdb had trimmed the public reads at Q25 with fastp and called clones with MiXCR. Merged by CDR3 protein, the rows form single entries marked with the most common genes and DNA. The sample profile shows around 710,000 distinct CDR3 sequences; roughly 50% of them were found once. Just under 5% of the sample comes from the top ten. Study-wide conclusions, independent of this receptor: Roughly 5 TRBV segments, including TRBV5-6, TRBV5-1 and TRBV20-1, were significantly more frequent in patients than controls.

Sample: blood. All receptors derive from a girl under 18 with multiple sclerosis.

This clonotype was seen more than once but under ten times. This rearrangement joins TRBV20-1 to TRBJ1-2; TRBD1 aligns across 8 bases. V lost 1 base to trimming and J lost 4 bases; unmatched junction nucleotides: 17. CDR1 DFQATT and CDR2 SNEGSKA come from the germline V gene (reference sequence). This CDR3 is 18 amino acids long. The CDR3 protein is CSARVGGTGLDQIYGYTF. The DNA for the CDR3 is TGCAGTGCTAGAGTTGGAGGGACAGGACTCGACCAGATCTATGGCTACACCTTC.

The V call is TRBV27, the J call TRBJ2-5; 8 nucleotides align to TRBD2. The J segment lost 5 bases and the V segment lost 8 bases, leaving 13 bases of the junction unmatched. Germline loops: CDR1 MNHEY, CDR2 SMNVEV (reference sequence). The CDR3 contains 15 residues. The CDR3 DNA reads TGTGCCAGCGGAACGACGGGACTAGTAACGGAGACCCAGTACTTC. Translated, it gives CASGTTGLVTETQYF.

This chain joins TRBV29-1 and TRBJ2-5, with 14 bases aligning to TRBD2. The CDR3 loop spans 14 amino acids. V dropped 7 bases and J dropped 2; count of bases not matched to a gene: 3. Germline V gene lookup returns CDR1 SQVTM and CDR2 ANQGSEA. The CDR3 here is CSAGTSGGQETQYF. The CDR3 coding sequence is TGCAGCGCCGGGACTAGCGGGGGTCAAGAGACCCAGTACTTC.

The CDR3 reads CSAPARSGAGAENEQFF. The CDR3 DNA follows: TGCAGCGCCCCGGCTCGTAGTGGGGCAGGGGCCGAGAATGAGCAGTTCTTC. The genes are TRBV29-1 and TRBJ2-1; the D gene is possibly TRBD1 (6 bases). V shed 7 bases and J shed 7 bases, with 29 bases lying between them. The CDR3 has 17 residues. CDR1 and CDR2 (germline): SQVTM, ANQGSEA.

A few counts support this clonotype. This sequence joins TRBV18 and TRBJ2-7; 11 nucleotides align to TRBD2. This CDR3 region has 16 residues. V lost 3 bases and J lost 6; bases outside the gene matches: 10. Germline loops: CDR1 KGHSH, CDR2 LQKENI. The CDR3 bases are TGTGCCAGCTCACCGGGTTTTCCCCTAGCGGGAGGCGAGCAGTACTTC. It yields the protein CASSPGFPLAGGEQYF.